This is a list of T cell receptor beta chains from one sample in a study of blood T cell repertoires in COVID-19. Sequencing used immunoSEQ multiplex PCR; TCRdb keeps in-frame clones, though not all of them. Among about 200,000 clones listed, over 80% were seen once. Sequencing was done on a sample of peripheral blood. These receptors were taken from a man in his forties or fifties with acute or convalescent COVID-19. Each CDR3 is given with its conserved first and last residue. Clone size is shown for a subset of rows, as once, few, many or a class of expanded clone.

j_gene: TRBJ1-2
abundance: NA
v_gene: TRBV18
CDR3aa: CASSPGLGVPFYGYTF

j_gene: TRBJ2-7
abundance: NA
v_gene: TRBV18
CDR3aa: CASSMPTGTMSSYEQYF

j_gene: TRBJ2-5
abundance: NA
v_gene: TRBV11-2
CDR3aa: CASSLQDRGVKETQYF

j_gene: TRBJ1-3
abundance: NA
v_gene: TRBV3-1/TRBV3-2
CDR3aa: CASSQRPNSGNTIYF

j_gene: TRBJ2-7
abundance: NA
v_gene: TRBV7-2
CDR3aa: CASSFSVGGLYEQYF

j_gene: TRBJ1-1
abundance: once
v_gene: TRBV3-1/TRBV3-2
CDR3aa: CASSQDSSGEAFF

j_gene: TRBJ1-1
abundance: NA
v_gene: TRBV7-9
CDR3aa: CASSFTGALNTEAFF

j_gene: TRBJ2-7
abundance: NA
v_gene: TRBV5-5
CDR3aa: CASRPGSAYEQYF

j_gene: TRBJ1-5
abundance: NA
v_gene: TRBV10-3
CDR3aa: CAISESPLRTGLTQPQHF

j_gene: TRBJ2-3
abundance: NA
v_gene: TRBV30
CDR3aa: CAWSVGLTATQYF

j_gene: TRBJ1-2
abundance: NA
v_gene: TRBV6-1
CDR3aa: CASSELTIYGYTF

j_gene: TRBJ1-1
abundance: few
v_gene: TRBV6-5
CDR3aa: CASREGEMNTEAFF

j_gene: TRBJ2-3
abundance: once
v_gene: TRBV19
CDR3aa: CASSRLAGVYSTDTQYF

j_gene: TRBJ2-5
abundance: NA
v_gene: TRBV6-5
CDR3aa: CASANPGESETQYF

j_gene: TRBJ1-4
abundance: NA
v_gene: TRBV7-6
CDR3aa: CASSLGTAPGGLFF

j_gene: TRBJ1-5
abundance: NA
v_gene: TRBV7-2
CDR3aa: CASSASNQPQHF

j_gene: TRBJ2-7
abundance: NA
v_gene: TRBV7-9
CDR3aa: CASSRLAGSYEQYF

j_gene: TRBJ2-1
abundance: NA
v_gene: TRBV19
CDR3aa: CASGTGGNEQFF

j_gene: TRBJ2-2
abundance: NA
v_gene: TRBV7-2
CDR3aa: CASSPTSGSATGELFF

j_gene: TRBJ1-1
abundance: NA
v_gene: TRBV12-3/TRBV12-4
CDR3aa: CASTRDRNTEAFF

j_gene: TRBJ2-1
abundance: NA
v_gene: TRBV7-3
CDR3aa: CASSPDRAAYNEQFF

j_gene: TRBJ2-5
abundance: NA
v_gene: TRBV6-4
CDR3aa: CASSEDGTSGQETQYF

j_gene: TRBJ2-7
abundance: NA
v_gene: TRBV19
CDR3aa: CASSMDQGSYEQYF

j_gene: TRBJ1-5
abundance: NA
v_gene: TRBV19
CDR3aa: CASSYAGPGNQPQHF

j_gene: TRBJ2-7
abundance: NA
v_gene: TRBV6-5
CDR3aa: CASPPYRDFYEQYF

j_gene: TRBJ2-2
abundance: NA
v_gene: TRBV3-1/TRBV3-2
CDR3aa: CASSLHRGQGTGELFF

j_gene: TRBJ1-1
abundance: few
v_gene: TRBV4-1
CDR3aa: CASSHPPSLGDTEAFF

j_gene: TRBJ2-1
abundance: few
v_gene: TRBV30
CDR3aa: CAWSRGDRGGSEQFF

j_gene: TRBJ1-1
abundance: NA
v_gene: TRBV4-2
CDR3aa: CASSQAAGYAEAFF

j_gene: TRBJ1-1
abundance: NA
v_gene: TRBV29-1
CDR3aa: CSVDGFTEAFF

j_gene: TRBJ1-1
abundance: NA
v_gene: TRBV18
CDR3aa: CASSPPNLGTLNTEAFF

j_gene: TRBJ2-3
abundance: NA
v_gene: TRBV5-4
CDR3aa: CASSSGAGPTTDTQYF

j_gene: TRBJ2-7
abundance: NA
v_gene: TRBV2
CDR3aa: CASTGGLPSSYEQYF

j_gene: TRBJ2-6
abundance: NA
v_gene: TRBV4-1
CDR3aa: CASSQGLRASGANVLTF

j_gene: TRBJ2-2
abundance: NA
v_gene: TRBV11-2
CDR3aa: CASSLGPTAGVRTGELFF

j_gene: TRBJ1-1
abundance: NA
v_gene: TRBV5-7
CDR3aa: CASSLRKWGRTEAFF

j_gene: TRBJ1-1
abundance: NA
v_gene: TRBV3-1/TRBV3-2
CDR3aa: CASSFQTGTPAFF

j_gene: TRBJ1-2
abundance: NA
v_gene: TRBV5-1
CDR3aa: CASSLASGYDGYTF

j_gene: TRBJ2-1
abundance: NA
v_gene: TRBV12-3/TRBV12-4
CDR3aa: CASSLRTLMQFF

j_gene: TRBJ2-3
abundance: NA
v_gene: TRBV18
CDR3aa: CASSPGQGVSTDTQYF

j_gene: TRBJ1-1
abundance: NA
v_gene: TRBV4-2
CDR3aa: CASSQDHRRNTEAFF

j_gene: TRBJ2-5
abundance: NA
v_gene: TRBV7-7
CDR3aa: CASSLGTQNQETQYF

j_gene: TRBJ2-7
abundance: NA
v_gene: TRBV7-2
CDR3aa: CASSKPGLAGAYEQYF

j_gene: TRBJ1-1
abundance: NA
v_gene: TRBV7-8
CDR3aa: CASSFGTEAFF

j_gene: TRBJ2-4
abundance: NA
v_gene: TRBV6-1
CDR3aa: CASSEAVASFQYF

j_gene: TRBJ2-1
abundance: NA
v_gene: TRBV6-1
CDR3aa: CASSGGRESIYNEQFF

j_gene: TRBJ1-3
abundance: NA
v_gene: TRBV19
CDR3aa: CASTYPPGGSGNTIYF

j_gene: TRBJ2-7
abundance: NA
v_gene: TRBV7-6
CDR3aa: CASSLEQGTTSYEQYF

j_gene: TRBJ2-7
abundance: NA
v_gene: TRBV6-5
CDR3aa: CASSQPGLAGDEQYF

j_gene: TRBJ1-2
abundance: NA
v_gene: TRBV3-1/TRBV3-2
CDR3aa: CASSQGQGSGGYTF